The rows below give T cell receptor beta chains drawn from one sample of a study of shared clonotypes between healthy human individuals. Sequenced by immunoSEQ multiplex PCR; TCRdb stores in-frame clones only, minus some. The data show 800,000 to 1,200,000 clones, 75% to 85% seen once. The sequenced material came from memory CD4+ T cells from PBMCs. These TCRs come from a man between 18 and 35 years old in good health. Some clones in this sample may be carry-over from other donors' samples. The CDR3 runs from the conserved cysteine through the conserved F or W. Each record gives: J gene, V gene, CDR3 protein.

J gene: TRBJ2-3
V gene: TRBV7-3
CDR3 protein: CASSLFTDTQYF

J gene: TRBJ2-3
V gene: TRBV11-2
CDR3 protein: CASSLGTRKATDTQYF

J gene: TRBJ2-1
V gene: TRBV10-3
CDR3 protein: CAIRHEGGLAGGESYNEQFF

J gene: TRBJ2-7
V gene: TRBV2
CDR3 protein: CATRGPSYEQYF

J gene: TRBJ2-1
V gene: TRBV28
CDR3 protein: CAGGSVGEQFF

J gene: TRBJ2-1
V gene: TRBV5-4
CDR3 protein: CASSWGGLADNEQFF

J gene: TRBJ1-1
V gene: TRBV5-4
CDR3 protein: CASSLRRLNWAEAFF

J gene: TRBJ2-1
V gene: TRBV9
CDR3 protein: CASSVALDFREQFF

J gene: TRBJ2-5
V gene: TRBV28
CDR3 protein: CASSPAVPKETQYF

J gene: TRBJ1-1
V gene: TRBV5-1
CDR3 protein: CASSSTEGQLEAFF

J gene: TRBJ2-1
V gene: TRBV6-1
CDR3 protein: CASWDYGSSYNEQFF

J gene: TRBJ1-5
V gene: TRBV6-5
CDR3 protein: CASRPQGGSNQPQHF

J gene: TRBJ2-7
V gene: TRBV28
CDR3 protein: CASRDTFSYEQYF

J gene: TRBJ2-3
V gene: TRBV9
CDR3 protein: CASSVEDLTDTQYF

J gene: TRBJ2-5
V gene: TRBV25-1
CDR3 protein: CASSELGVETQYF

J gene: TRBJ1-5
V gene: TRBV7-2
CDR3 protein: CASSPLGARGGGQPQHF

J gene: TRBJ2-3
V gene: TRBV19
CDR3 protein: CATTRTSGYTDTQYF

J gene: TRBJ2-7
V gene: TRBV6-5
CDR3 protein: CASRTSGRPYEQYF

J gene: TRBJ1-5
V gene: TRBV19
CDR3 protein: CASSIEEPRVNQPQHF

J gene: TRBJ1-1
V gene: TRBV29-1
CDR3 protein: CSGSWGVGEAFF

J gene: TRBJ2-2
V gene: TRBV5-1
CDR3 protein: CASEPGPTGTGELFF

J gene: TRBJ2-1
V gene: TRBV15
CDR3 protein: CATSRAGTGRNEQFF

J gene: TRBJ1-5
V gene: TRBV2
CDR3 protein: CASNRGNQPQHF

J gene: TRBJ2-5
V gene: TRBV5-1
CDR3 protein: CASSLGPAGEMYF

J gene: TRBJ2-7
V gene: TRBV25-1
CDR3 protein: CASSEAGGSYEQYF

J gene: TRBJ2-2
V gene: TRBV7-9
CDR3 protein: CASSFPVYTGELFF

J gene: TRBJ1-2
V gene: TRBV5-1
CDR3 protein: CASREGATYGYTF

J gene: TRBJ2-3
V gene: TRBV19
CDR3 protein: CASTTRLANTDTQYF

J gene: TRBJ2-1
V gene: TRBV5-1
CDR3 protein: CASSWGLAHNEQFF

J gene: TRBJ2-4
V gene: TRBV5-4
CDR3 protein: CASSPGTSGRAGKNIQYF

J gene: TRBJ2-6
V gene: TRBV11-2
CDR3 protein: CASSSLLAGQGTGANVLTF

J gene: TRBJ2-2
V gene: TRBV7-6
CDR3 protein: CASSFRRAGFTGELFF

J gene: TRBJ2-7
V gene: TRBV5-6
CDR3 protein: CASHTRGGGYEQYF

J gene: TRBJ2-3
V gene: TRBV2
CDR3 protein: CASSGSRGGHTDTQYF

J gene: TRBJ1-3
V gene: TRBV6-1
CDR3 protein: CASSAGYEGNTIYF

J gene: TRBJ2-5
V gene: TRBV7-2
CDR3 protein: CASSRTGFQETQYF

J gene: TRBJ1-1
V gene: TRBV7-8
CDR3 protein: CASSHGRTEAFF